Below, 10 T cell receptor beta chains from the same sample are listed, as sequenced in a study of identical twins. MiXCR was run by TCRdb on the 5' RACE reads, yielding one entry per CDR3 protein. The sample consists of 250,000 to 350,000 distinct CDR3 sequences, just under 9.5% of them appearing once. These same records also appear under a second study, on yellow fever vaccine responses in identical twins.

Source material: CD8+ T cells sorted from blood. These receptors were collected from a woman younger than 35 in good health.

The rearrangement links TRBV5-1 to TRBJ2-2, with 8 bases identical to TRBD2. Looked up from germline, CDR1 is SGHRS and CDR2 is YFSETQ. Trimming cost V 0 bases and J 7 bases; bases outside gene matches: 5. This CDR3 has 15 amino acids. CDR3 DNA sequence: TGCGCCAGCAGCTTGGACGGGGGGGCCGGCGGGGAGCTGTTTTTT. Its translation: CASSLDGGAGGELFF.

The chain couples TRBV12-3 or TRBV12-4 to TRBJ1-2; D possibly corresponds to TRBD1 (6 bases). Between the trimmed V and J ends, which lost 4 bases and 8 bases, there was a span of 23 bases. The CDR3 runs 16 residues. This CDR3 reads CASSSEILQGLDGYTF. The CDR3 nucleotides are TGTGCCAGCAGTTCCGAGATTTTACAGGGCTTGGACGGCTACACCTTC.

This clonotype was counted between two and nine times. V and J are TRBV7-9 and TRBJ2-1, with D maybe TRBD1 (6 bases). This CDR3 has 15 amino acids. V lost 1 base and J 4 bases, leaving 11 bases between the germline ends. Germline V gene data show CDR1 as SEHNR and CDR2 as FQNEAQ (reference sequence). In DNA form, the CDR3 reads TGTGCCAGCAGCTTAGATTTTGGACAGTACAATGAGCAGTTCTTC. Translation: CASSLDFGQYNEQFF. Combining the CDR3 with reference TRBV7-9 and TRBJ2-1 gives the whole variable domain DTGVSQNPRHKITKRGQNVTFRCDPISEHNRLYWYRQTLGQGPEFLTYFQNEAQLEKSRLLSDRFSAERPKGSFSTLEIQRTEQGDSAMYLCASSLDFGQYNEQFFGPGTRLTVL.

Ten or more counts support this clonotype. V and J are TRBV29-1 and TRBJ2-7; no clear D. V shed 6 bases and J shed 0 bases, with 15 bases lying between them. Germline values: CDR1 SQVTM, CDR2 ANQGSEA. The length of the CDR3 is 14 residues. As DNA, the CDR3 is TGCAGCGTGGCCGAAAGGGTTAGCTCCTACGAGCAGTACTTC. Residues: CSVAERVSSYEQYF.

This clonotype has more than one count but fewer than ten. The chain uses TRBV20-1 and TRBJ2-1, with a weak D call TRBD2 (6 bases). Germline V lookup: CDR1 DFQATT, CDR2 SNEGSKA (reference sequence). With 1 base removed from V and 4 bases from J, the gap between germline ends came to 20 bases. The CDR3 has 17 amino acids. The CDR3 spells CSARGPLLAGTYNEQFF. The CDR3 region has the DNA TGCAGTGCTAGAGGGCCCCTTCTGGCAGGGACTTACAATGAGCAGTTCTTC.

V is TRBV9 and J is TRBJ1-2; D unresolved. V gave up 3 bases and J gave up 3 bases, with 12 bases separating them. CDR3 length: 14 amino acids. In germline, CDR1 is SGDLS, CDR2 YYNGEE. The CDR3 DNA reads as TGTGCCAGCAGCGATGGTCCTGAGTACTATGGCTACACCTTC. This encodes CASSDGPEYYGYTF.

The genes are TRBV4-1 and TRBJ2-7, with D hard to call. Deletions cut 1 base from V and 3 bases from J, with 10 bases between. The CDR3 is made up of 14 amino acids. CDR1 and CDR2 from the germline V gene are MGHRA and YSYEKL. The DNA for the CDR3 is TGCGCCAGCAGCCAAGTTGATTACAGCTACGAGCAGTACTTC. It translates to CASSQVDYSYEQYF.

This rearrangement joins TRBV4-3 to TRBJ2-3; D not certain. Germline CDR1 reads LGHNA; CDR2 reads YSLEER. The length of the CDR3 is 13 residues. Between the trimmed V and J ends, which lost 5 bases and 5 bases, there was a span of 11 bases. The CDR3 loop is CASSVRVLDTQYF. CDR3 bases: TGCGCCAGCAGCGTTAGGGTTTTAGATACGCAGTATTTT.

This clonotype was detected many times. The CDR3 bases are TGTGCCAGCAGTTCCGACACCCTAGTCAATGAGCAGTTCTTC. Translated, it gives CASSSDTLVNEQFF. This rearrangement joins TRBV6-5 to TRBJ2-1; no clear D. CDR1 is MNHEY, CDR2 SVGAGI, per germline. Between the trimmed V and J ends, which lost 4 bases and 6 bases, there was a span of 13 bases. The CDR3 is 14 residues long.

In this sample, this clonotype turned up a few times. The chain employs TRBV27 and TRBJ2-3; possibly TRBD1 or TRBD2 for D (5 bases each). There are 16 residues in the CDR3. Germline V gives CDR1 MNHEY, CDR2 SMNVEV (reference sequence). Trimming shortened V by 5 bases and J by 2 bases, and 17 bases separated the two germline ends. CDR3 coding DNA: TGTGCCAGCAGTCCCTCCGGGGCAAGAAACACAGATACGCAGTATTTT. It codes for CASSPSGARNTDTQYF.